Below are 31 T cell receptor beta chains sequenced from a single sample in a study of shared T cell receptors in the human thymus. Clones were sequenced by immunoSEQ multiplex PCR, and TCRdb holds only the in-frame ones, with some missing. The data contain about 660,000 clones, around 87% of them singletons. A further study also used this sample, focusing on human thymus T cells.

Input material: thymocytes. All receptors derive from a boy under three years old with a congenital heart defect.

This clone appeared a few times. The chain carries TRBV5-6 and TRBJ1-4, with TRBD1 as a possible D gene (6 bases). The CDR3 is made up of 14 amino acids. CDR1 is SGHDT and CDR2 is YYEEEE in the germline V gene. V lost 2 bases, J lost 5 bases, and 10 bases lay in between. The CDR3, as DNA: TGTGCCAGCAGCTTTAGGACAGAAAATGAAAAACTGTTTTTT. Amino acids: CASSFRTENEKLFF.

The chain has TRBV14 and TRBJ2-7, with TRBD2 as a possible D gene (6 bases). The CDR3 is 16 amino acids. Between the trimmed V and J ends, which lost 0 bases and 6 bases, there was a span of 18 bases. Germline values: CDR1 SGHDN, CDR2 FVKESK. The CDR3 DNA reads TGTGCCAGCAGCCAAGAAACGGGACGGAGGGGAAGCGAGCAGTACTTC. It encodes CASSQETGRRGSEQYF.

This clone has only one observation. V and J are TRBV27 and TRBJ2-2, with 7 bases aligning to TRBD1. From germline, CDR1 is MNHEY and CDR2 SMNVEV (reference sequence). With 5 bases clipped from V and 6 bases from J, the junction kept 9 bases outside the gene matches. CDR3 length: 15 residues. The CDR3 DNA sequence: TGTGCCAGCAGTCCGACAGGGCTAAGTGCCGGGGAGCTGTTTTTT. The encoded protein is CASSPTGLSAGELFF.

This clone was recorded only once. This chain joins TRBV5-4 and TRBJ1-6, with TRBD1 identical over 8 bases. This CDR3 has 15 residues. The germline CDR1 and CDR2 sequences are SGHNT and YYREEE (reference sequence). Trimming at V came to 4 bases and at J to 7 bases, leaving 7 bases not matched to a gene. The CDR3 nucleotides are TGTGCCAGCAGCGCAGCGACAGGGGAGAATTCACCCCTCCACTTT. Translated, it gives CASSAATGENSPLHF.

The rearrangement links TRBV10-1 to TRBJ2-1; D perhaps matches TRBD2 (5 bases). CDR3 length: 16 amino acids. V dropped 5 bases and J dropped 0 bases, with 14 bases sitting between them. Germline values: CDR1 WNHNN, CDR2 SYGVQD (reference sequence). CDR3: CASSFLAAPSYNEQFF. As DNA, the CDR3 is TGCGCCAGCAGTTTCCTAGCAGCCCCCTCCTACAATGAGCAGTTCTTC.

Here the CDR3 DNA reads TGTGCCAGCAGCCCGGAGGACTCCTATGGCTACACCTTC. Translated: CASSPEDSYGYTF. The V call is TRBV6-1, the J call TRBJ1-2; D remains ambiguous. Trimming removed 6 bases at V and 4 bases at J, with 12 bases between. The CDR3 sequence is 13 residues long. Germline CDR1 and CDR2: MNHNS and SASEGT.

The rearrangement joins TRBV5-1 to TRBJ2-7; 8 nucleotides align to TRBD2. The CDR3 is 16 residues long. The germline gives CDR1 SGHRS, CDR2 YFSETQ. Trimming at V came to 4 bases and at J to 3 bases, leaving 12 bases not matched to a gene. The CDR3 DNA reads TGCGCCAGCAGCCCCAGTGTAGCGGGGCCTAACTACGAGCAGTACTTC. This gives the protein CASSPSVAGPNYEQYF. Using reference TRBV5-1 and TRBJ2-7 for the parts outside the CDR3, the full variable domain is KAGVTQTPRYLIKTRGQQVTLSCSPISGHRSVSWYQQTPGQGLQFLFEYFSETQRNKGNFPGRFSGRQFSNSRSEMNVSTLELGDSALYLCASSPSVAGPNYEQYFGPGTRLTVT.

This clone has just one count. The V gene is TRBV4-3, the J gene TRBJ1-2; TRBD1 is a possible D gene (6 bases). Germline V gene lookup returns CDR1 LGHNA and CDR2 YSLEER. Trimming pared 4 bases from V and 4 bases from J, leaving 25 bases between. The CDR3 contains 18 residues. CDR3 DNA: TGCGCCAGCAGCCCCACAAGGTCGAGCCCAGGGGAGACCTATGGCTACACCTTC. Its translation is CASSPTRSSPGETYGYTF.

The V and J genes are TRBV27 and TRBJ2-7, with D possibly matching TRBD1 (6 bases). The CDR3 is 16 amino acids. V lost 4 bases, J lost 2 bases, and 18 bases lay in between. Germline V gene sequence: CDR1 MNHEY, CDR2 SMNVEV (reference sequence). CDR3 bases: TGTGCCAGCAGTTCCGAACAGGGAGCCCTACCCTACGAGCAGTACTTC. Protein: CASSSEQGALPYEQYF.

This clone was observed a single time. CDR3 amino acids: CASSFPITGGKYEQYF. The CDR3 DNA is TGTGCCAGCAGTTTCCCAATAACAGGGGGCAAATACGAGCAGTACTTC. The V gene is TRBV28, the J gene TRBJ2-7; 9 nucleotides agree with TRBD1. The length of the CDR3 is 16 residues. The ends lost 3 bases at V and 4 bases at J; junction bases unmatched: 10. The germline V gene has CDR1 MDHEN and CDR2 SYDVKM.

V usage is TRBV6-1 and J usage is TRBJ1-4, with 9 bases fitting TRBD1. Germline V gene sequence: CDR1 MNHNS, CDR2 SASEGT. J was trimmed by 5 bases and V by 6 bases; bases with no gene match: 4. The CDR3 length is 14 residues. As DNA, the CDR3 is TGTGCCAGCAGCCAGGGACAGGGAAATGAAAAACTGTTTTTT. This translates into CASSQGQGNEKLFF.

CDR3 loop: CASSYNARDRSYEQYF. The CDR3 region has the DNA TGTGCCAGCAGTTACAACGCCCGGGACAGGTCGTACGAGCAGTACTTC. The chain joins TRBV6-5 to TRBJ2-7, with 8 bases aligning to TRBD1. The length of the CDR3 is 16 residues. CDR1 is MNHEY, CDR2 SVGAGI, per germline. With V trimmed by 2 bases and J by 4 bases, 10 bases remained unmatched.

This clone showed up just once. The rearrangement uses TRBV27 and TRBJ1-1, with D unresolved. V was pared by 6 bases and J by 4 bases, with 30 bases between. CDR1 is MNHEY and CDR2 is SMNVEV in the germline V gene (reference sequence). This CDR3 spans 19 amino acids. DNA for the CDR3: TGTGCCAGCAGCCTCTCCCCGGGAGGAGAGGGAGGGAGCGGCACTGAAGCTTTCTTT. Its protein is CASSLSPGGEGGSGTEAFF.

In nucleotides, the CDR3 is TGTGCCAGCAGCCCCCCCTCGCGGGGAAGCTACGAGCAGTACTTC. It specifies CASSPPSRGSYEQYF. The chain carries TRBV28 and TRBJ2-7; weak D call: TRBD2 (6 bases). V lost 6 bases and J 3 bases, leaving 18 bases between the germline ends. The CDR3 has 15 amino acids. Per the germline V gene, CDR1 is MDHEN and CDR2 is SYDVKM.

This chain joins TRBV4-2 and TRBJ2-3; 7 bases match TRBD2. Trimming took 1 base from V and 5 from J; bases not matched to a gene: 9. Per germline, CDR1 LGHNA and CDR2 YNFKEQ. The CDR3 totals 16 residues. The CDR3 sequence is CASSQVAGVSGDTQYF. CDR3 coding DNA: TGTGCCAGCAGCCAAGTGGCGGGAGTCAGCGGAGATACGCAGTATTTT.

The DNA of the CDR3 is TGCGCCAGCAGCTTGGTACTCCTCCCCGGTGAGCAGTTCTTC. It is translated as CASSLVLLPGEQFF. J is TRBJ2-1 and V is TRBV5-1, with D unclear. The ends were cut back, 0 bases at V and 9 bases at J, with 13 bases in the middle. Germline-derived CDR1 and CDR2 are SGHRS and YFSETQ. This CDR3 has 14 residues.

The chain recombines TRBV5-1 with TRBJ2-7; 8 nucleotides align to TRBD1. Germline CDR1 is SGHRS and CDR2 is YFSETQ. The CDR3 has 15 residues. The V gene end was trimmed by 1 base and the J gene end by 0 bases; junction bases not matched to a gene: 3. CDR3 sequence: CASSLRTGSSYEQYF. The CDR3 nucleotides are TGCGCCAGCAGCTTGAGGACAGGGAGCTCCTACGAGCAGTACTTC.

This rearrangement joins TRBV6-5 to TRBJ2-7; 7 nucleotides match TRBD1. The germline CDR1 and CDR2 sequences are MNHEY and SVGAGI. J was trimmed by 9 bases and V by 0 bases; bases with no gene match: 5. This CDR3 is built from 13 residues. CDR3 in amino acids: CASSYSKGGGQYF. The CDR3 DNA is TGTGCCAGCAGTTACTCGAAAGGGGGCGGGCAGTACTTC.

The gene calls are TRBV28 and TRBJ1-1, with D possibly being TRBD1 (5 bases). CDR1 MDHEN and CDR2 SYDVKM come from the germline V gene. CDR3 length: 16 residues. V gave up 2 bases and J gave up 0 bases, with 13 bases separating them. Written as DNA, the CDR3 is TGTGCCAGCAGTTTAAAGGGTGACAGATTGAACACTGAAGCTTTCTTT. Amino acids: CASSLKGDRLNTEAFF.

This clone was seen only once. The chain recombines TRBV6-1 with TRBJ2-5; D not certain. CDR3 length equals 12 residues. Germline CDR1 and CDR2: MNHNS and SASEGT. V was shortened by 5 bases and J by 1 base, with 5 bases between the two germline ends. The CDR3 reads CASSPSQETQYF. Here the CDR3 DNA reads TGTGCCAGCAGTCCATCCCAAGAGACCCAGTACTTC.

V gene TRBV11-2 combines with J gene TRBJ2-7; possible D gene TRBD2, 7 bases. Trimming took off 0 bases at V and 6 bases at J, with 9 bases between the two ends. The CDR3 consists of 13 residues. Germline assignment: CDR1 SGHAT and CDR2 FQNNGV. DNA of the CDR3: TGTGCCAGCAGCTTAGACGGGGGGCGCGAGCAGTACTTC. It codes for CASSLDGGREQYF.

The gene calls are TRBV19 and TRBJ2-1; 12 bases match TRBD2. Germline V lookup: CDR1 LNHDA, CDR2 SQIVND (reference sequence). The ends lost 4 bases at V and 10 bases at J; junction bases unmatched: 8. The CDR3 spans 15 residues. Written as DNA, the CDR3 is TGTGCCAGTAGTACCCCTAGCGGGGGGGCCGGGGAGCAGTTCTTC. Its protein is CASSTPSGGAGEQFF.

The chain carries TRBV5-1 and TRBJ2-1; 10 positions agree with TRBD2. The CDR3 extends over 17 amino acids. Germline assignment: CDR1 SGHRS and CDR2 YFSETQ. V shed 2 bases, J shed 1 base, and the junction held 6 bases outside the gene matches. This CDR3 is CASSFGLAGASYNEQFF. For the CDR3, the DNA is TGCGCCAGCAGCTTTGGGCTAGCGGGAGCTTCCTACAATGAGCAGTTCTTC. Drawing the rest from reference TRBV5-1 and TRBJ2-1, the complete variable domain is KAGVTQTPRYLIKTRGQQVTLSCSPISGHRSVSWYQQTPGQGLQFLFEYFSETQRNKGNFPGRFSGRQFSNSRSEMNVSTLELGDSALYLCASSFGLAGASYNEQFFGPGTRLTVL.

This rearrangement joins TRBV27 to TRBJ1-6, with 9 bases aligning to TRBD1. Trimming took 10 bases from V and 7 from J; bases not matched to a gene: 5. Germline V lookup: CDR1 MNHEY, CDR2 SMNVEV (reference sequence). The CDR3 has 13 residues. The CDR3 nucleotides read TGTGCCACCGGGGACAGGGTGAATTCACCCCTCCACTTT. Its translation: CATGDRVNSPLHF.

The J gene is TRBJ2-5, the V gene TRBV25-1; 12 positions agree with TRBD2. The V segment lost 7 bases and the J segment 2 bases; nucleotides outside the gene matches: 5. CDR3 length equals 15 residues. From germline, CDR1 is MGHDK and CDR2 SYGVNS. CDR3 bases: TGTGCCAGCACGACTAGCGGGGGACCACAAGAGACCCAGTACTTC. This gives the protein CASTTSGGPQETQYF.

This clone has just a few counts. The chain is built from TRBV14 and TRBJ2-1; D might be TRBD2 (6 bases). Germline CDR1 and CDR2: SGHDN and FVKESK. The length of the CDR3 is 15 residues. V lost 4 bases and J 4 bases, leaving 14 bases between the germline ends. Here the CDR3 DNA reads TGTGCCAGCAGCCGTAGGAGGGAGGATTACAATGAGCAGTTCTTC. Its translation is CASSRRREDYNEQFF. Full variable domain (missing parts from reference TRBV14 and TRBJ2-1): EAGVTQFPSHSVIEKGQTVTLRCDPISGHDNLYWYRRVMGKEIKFLLHFVKESKQDESGMPNNRFLAERTGGTYSTLKVQPAELEDSGVYFCASSRRREDYNEQFFGPGTRLTVL.

The CDR3 loop is CASSQLPGRGTDTQYF. The CDR3 coding sequence is TGTGCCAGCAGCCAACTTCCGGGGAGGGGGACAGATACGCAGTATTTT. This rearrangement joins TRBV14 to TRBJ2-3, with D tentatively TRBD2 (7 bases). V was shortened by 2 bases and J by 3 bases, with 15 bases between the two germline ends. Germline V CDR1 and CDR2: SGHDN, FVKESK. The CDR3 length is 16 residues.

The V gene is TRBV12-5, the J gene TRBJ2-7, with TRBD1 matching over 8 bases. The germline V gene has CDR1 LGHNT and CDR2 FRNRAP. V lost 1 base and J lost 4; bases outside the gene matches: 12. This CDR3 comprises 17 residues. Here the CDR3 DNA reads TGTGCTAGTGGTTTGGGAGGGTCCGGGACAGGAACATACGAGCAGTACTTC. It encodes CASGLGGSGTGTYEQYF.

The gene calls are TRBV6-1 and TRBJ2-7; TRBD2 might be the D (6 bases). CDR1 is MNHNS, CDR2 SASEGT, per germline. This CDR3 has 16 amino acids. The ends were cut back, 0 bases at V and 4 bases at J, with 16 bases in the middle. The CDR3 spells CASSEAVGGRRYEQYF. The DNA for the CDR3 is TGTGCCAGCAGTGAAGCGGTCGGGGGACGGAGGTACGAGCAGTACTTC.

The genes are TRBV7-2 and TRBJ1-2; D unclear. The germline V gene encodes CDR1 SGHTA and CDR2 FQGNSA. The CDR3 length is 15 residues. The germline V and J ends were trimmed by 1 base and 4 bases, with 13 bases remaining between them. The CDR3 is CASSLVVEYRYGYTF. The CDR3 DNA follows: TGTGCCAGCAGCTTAGTCGTCGAGTATCGCTATGGCTACACCTTC.

This clone was picked up one time. V gene TRBV7-2 combines with J gene TRBJ2-2, with 7 bases that match TRBD2. V dropped 5 bases and J dropped 2; count of bases not matched to a gene: 14. This CDR3 is built from 18 residues. Germline CDR1 and CDR2: SGHTA and FQGNSA. The CDR3 region is CASSQAVSGTNNTGELFF. In nucleotides, the CDR3 is TGTGCCAGCAGCCAGGCTGTTTCCGGGACTAATAACACCGGGGAGCTGTTTTTT.